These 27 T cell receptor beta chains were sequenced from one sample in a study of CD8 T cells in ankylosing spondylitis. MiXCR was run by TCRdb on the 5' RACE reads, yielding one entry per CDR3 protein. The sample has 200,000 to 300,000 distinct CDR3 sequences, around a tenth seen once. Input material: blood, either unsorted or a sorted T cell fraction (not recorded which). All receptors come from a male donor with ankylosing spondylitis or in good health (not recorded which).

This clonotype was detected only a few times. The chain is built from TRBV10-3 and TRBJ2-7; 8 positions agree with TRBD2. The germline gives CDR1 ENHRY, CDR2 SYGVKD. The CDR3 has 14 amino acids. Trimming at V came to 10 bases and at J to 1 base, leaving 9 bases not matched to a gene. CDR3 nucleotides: TGTGCCACCGGGACTAGGGCGCAATCCTACGAGCAGTACTTC. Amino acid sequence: CATGTRAQSYEQYF.

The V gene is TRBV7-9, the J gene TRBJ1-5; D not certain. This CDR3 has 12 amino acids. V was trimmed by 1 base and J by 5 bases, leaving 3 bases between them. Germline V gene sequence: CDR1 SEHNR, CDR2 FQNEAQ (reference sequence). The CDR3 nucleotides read TGTGCCAGCAGCTTAGGCCATCAGCCCCAGCATTTT. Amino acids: CASSLGHQPQHF.

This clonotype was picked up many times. The DNA of the CDR3 is TGCAGTGCAAAAGGGGAACGGGGATACGAGCAGTACTTC. It translates to CSAKGERGYEQYF. This sequence joins TRBV20-1 and TRBJ2-7; D possibly matches TRBD1 or TRBD2 (5 bases each). The germline CDR1 and CDR2 sequences are DFQATT and SNEGSKA (reference sequence). V lost 6 bases and J 4 bases, leaving 16 bases between the germline ends. The CDR3 covers 13 residues.

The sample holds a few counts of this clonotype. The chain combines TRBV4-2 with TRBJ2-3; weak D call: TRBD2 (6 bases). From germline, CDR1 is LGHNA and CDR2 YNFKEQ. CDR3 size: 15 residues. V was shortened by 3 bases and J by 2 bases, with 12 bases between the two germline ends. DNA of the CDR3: TGTGCCAGCAGCCAGCAGCGGGCAAACACAGATACGCAGTATTTT. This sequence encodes CASSQQRANTDTQYF.

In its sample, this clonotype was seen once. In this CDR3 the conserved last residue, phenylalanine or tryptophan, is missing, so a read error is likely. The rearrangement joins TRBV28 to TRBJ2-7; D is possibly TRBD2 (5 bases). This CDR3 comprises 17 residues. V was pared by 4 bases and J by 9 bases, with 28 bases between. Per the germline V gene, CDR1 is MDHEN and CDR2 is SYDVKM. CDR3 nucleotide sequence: TGTGCCAGCAGTTCCCCGGGGTGGGAGACTCGATTCAACGCGCAGTACCTC. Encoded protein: CASSSPGWETRFNAQYL.

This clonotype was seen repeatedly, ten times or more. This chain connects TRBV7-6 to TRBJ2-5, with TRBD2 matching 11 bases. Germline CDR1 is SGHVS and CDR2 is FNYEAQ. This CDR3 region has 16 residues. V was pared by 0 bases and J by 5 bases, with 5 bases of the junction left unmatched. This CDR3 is CASSLAPGLAVETQYF. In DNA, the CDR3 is TGTGCCAGCAGCTTAGCGCCGGGACTAGCGGTTGAGACCCAGTACTTC.

This CDR3 is CASTTSGRSYEQYF. In DNA, the CDR3 is TGTGCCAGCACGACTAGCGGGAGGTCCTACGAGCAGTACTTC. The chain is built from TRBV6-2 or TRBV6-3 and TRBJ2-7, with TRBD2 matching over 13 bases. Germline CDR1 and CDR2: MNHEY and SVGEGT. The CDR3 extends over 14 amino acids. Trimming removed 7 bases from V and 1 base from J; junction bases left unmatched: 1.

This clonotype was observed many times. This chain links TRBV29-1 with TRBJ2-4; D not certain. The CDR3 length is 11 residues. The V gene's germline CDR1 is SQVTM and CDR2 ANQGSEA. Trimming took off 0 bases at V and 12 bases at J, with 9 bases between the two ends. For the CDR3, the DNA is TGCAGCGTTGAAGAAGGAACTCGTCAGTACTTC. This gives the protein CSVEEGTRQYF.

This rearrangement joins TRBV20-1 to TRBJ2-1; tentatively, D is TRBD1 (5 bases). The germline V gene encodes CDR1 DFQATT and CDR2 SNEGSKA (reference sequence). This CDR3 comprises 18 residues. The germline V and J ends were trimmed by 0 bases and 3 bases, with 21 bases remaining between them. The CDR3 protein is CSARDWKGADNNYNEQFF. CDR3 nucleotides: TGCAGTGCTAGAGATTGGAAAGGGGCCGACAACAACTACAATGAGCAGTTCTTC.

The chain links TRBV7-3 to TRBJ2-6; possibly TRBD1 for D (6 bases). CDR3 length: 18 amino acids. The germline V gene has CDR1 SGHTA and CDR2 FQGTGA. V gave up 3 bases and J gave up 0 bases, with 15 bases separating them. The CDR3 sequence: CASSFTPGHYSGANVLTF. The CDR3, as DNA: TGTGCCAGCAGCTTCACTCCGGGACACTACTCTGGGGCCAACGTCCTGACTTTC.

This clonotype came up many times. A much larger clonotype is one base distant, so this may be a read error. The CDR3 DNA is TGTGCCAGCAGTTTAAGGACAGGGGGCACCGGGGAGCTGCTTTTT. Protein product: CASSLRTGGTGELLF. The rearrangement joins TRBV12-3 or TRBV12-4 to TRBJ2-2, with 11 bases identical to TRBD1. The CDR3 is 15 amino acids.

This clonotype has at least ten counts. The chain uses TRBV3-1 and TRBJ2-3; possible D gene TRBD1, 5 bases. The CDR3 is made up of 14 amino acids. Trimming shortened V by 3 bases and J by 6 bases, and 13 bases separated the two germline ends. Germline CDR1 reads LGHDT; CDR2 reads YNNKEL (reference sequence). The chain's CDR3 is CASSQGRDVDTQYF. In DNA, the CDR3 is TGTGCCAGCAGCCAGGGCAGGGATGTCGATACGCAGTATTTT.

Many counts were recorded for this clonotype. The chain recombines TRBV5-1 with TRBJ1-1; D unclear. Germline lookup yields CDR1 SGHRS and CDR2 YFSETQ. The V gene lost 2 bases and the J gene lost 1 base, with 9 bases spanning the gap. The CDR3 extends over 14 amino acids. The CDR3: CASSFSNGNTEAFF. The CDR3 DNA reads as TGCGCCAGCAGCTTCTCCAACGGGAACACTGAAGCTTTCTTT.

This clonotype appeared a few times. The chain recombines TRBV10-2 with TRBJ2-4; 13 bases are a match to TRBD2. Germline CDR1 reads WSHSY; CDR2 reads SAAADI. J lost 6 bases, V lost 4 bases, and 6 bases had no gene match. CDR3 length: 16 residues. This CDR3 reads CASSAGLAGVGNIQYF. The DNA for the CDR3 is TGCGCCAGCAGTGCCGGACTAGCGGGAGTCGGAAACATTCAGTACTTC.

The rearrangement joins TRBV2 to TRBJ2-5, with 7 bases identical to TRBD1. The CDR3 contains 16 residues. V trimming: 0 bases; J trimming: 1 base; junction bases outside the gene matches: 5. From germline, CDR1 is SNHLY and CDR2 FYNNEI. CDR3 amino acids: CASSEAKGQFQETQYF. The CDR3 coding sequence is TGTGCCAGCAGTGAAGCTAAGGGACAGTTCCAAGAGACCCAGTACTTC.

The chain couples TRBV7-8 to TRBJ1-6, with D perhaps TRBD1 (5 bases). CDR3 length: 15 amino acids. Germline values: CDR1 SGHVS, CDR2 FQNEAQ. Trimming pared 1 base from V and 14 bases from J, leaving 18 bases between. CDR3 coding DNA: TGTGCCAGCAGCTTAGTAGGCAGGGCGAGAGGGGCCCTCCACTTT. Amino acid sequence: CASSLVGRARGALHF.

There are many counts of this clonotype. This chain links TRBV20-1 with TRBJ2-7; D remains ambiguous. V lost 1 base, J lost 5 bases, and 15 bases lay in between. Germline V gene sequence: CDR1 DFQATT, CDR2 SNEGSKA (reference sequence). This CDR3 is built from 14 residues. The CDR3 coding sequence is TGCAGTGCTAGAGCCGAGAAGGATTTCCACGAGCAGTACTTC. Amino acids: CSARAEKDFHEQYF.

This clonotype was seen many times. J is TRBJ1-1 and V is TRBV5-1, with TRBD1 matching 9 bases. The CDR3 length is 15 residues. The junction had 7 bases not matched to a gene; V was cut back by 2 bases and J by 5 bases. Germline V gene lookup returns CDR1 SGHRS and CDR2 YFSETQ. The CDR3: CASSFGTGGQTEAFF. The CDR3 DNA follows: TGCGCCAGCAGCTTCGGAACAGGGGGCCAAACTGAAGCTTTCTTT.

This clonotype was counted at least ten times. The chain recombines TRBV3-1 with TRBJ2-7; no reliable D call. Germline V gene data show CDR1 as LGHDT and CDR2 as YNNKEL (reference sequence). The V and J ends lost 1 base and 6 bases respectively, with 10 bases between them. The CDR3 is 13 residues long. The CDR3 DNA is TGTGCCAGCAGCCAAGGCCCTCCGAGCGAGCAGTACTTC. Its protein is CASSQGPPSEQYF.

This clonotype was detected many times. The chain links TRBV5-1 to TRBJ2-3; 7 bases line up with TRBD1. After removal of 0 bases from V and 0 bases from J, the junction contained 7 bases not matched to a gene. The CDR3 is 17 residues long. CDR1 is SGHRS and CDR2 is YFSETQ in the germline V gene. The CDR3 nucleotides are TGCGCCAGCAGCTTGGCCTCAGACAGGGTGAGCACAGATACGCAGTATTTT. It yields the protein CASSLASDRVSTDTQYF.

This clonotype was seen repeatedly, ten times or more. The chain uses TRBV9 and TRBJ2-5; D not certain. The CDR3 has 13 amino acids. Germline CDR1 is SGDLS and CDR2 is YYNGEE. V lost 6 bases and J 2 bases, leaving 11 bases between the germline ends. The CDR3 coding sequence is TGTGCCAGCACCAAGGGCCTTCAAGAGACCCAGTACTTC. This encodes CASTKGLQETQYF.

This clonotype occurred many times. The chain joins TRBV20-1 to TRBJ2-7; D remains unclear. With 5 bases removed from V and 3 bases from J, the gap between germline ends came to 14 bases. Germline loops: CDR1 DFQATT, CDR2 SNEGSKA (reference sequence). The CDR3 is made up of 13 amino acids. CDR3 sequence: CSALDGGHYEQYF. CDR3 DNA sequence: TGCAGTGCTCTAGACGGCGGTCACTACGAGCAGTACTTC.

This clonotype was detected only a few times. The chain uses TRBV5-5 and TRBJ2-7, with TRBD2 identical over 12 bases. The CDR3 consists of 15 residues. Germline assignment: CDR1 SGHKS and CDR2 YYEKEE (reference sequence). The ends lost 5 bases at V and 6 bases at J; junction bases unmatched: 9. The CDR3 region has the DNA TGTGCCAGCAGTTCACCTCTAGCGGGAGGGCCCGAGCAGTACTTC. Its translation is CASSSPLAGGPEQYF. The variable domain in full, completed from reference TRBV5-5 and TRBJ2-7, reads DAGVTQSPTHLIKTRGQQVTLRCSPISGHKSVSWYQQVLGQGPQFIFQYYEKEERGRGNFPDRFSARQFPNYSSELNVNALLLGDSALYLCASSSPLAGGPEQYFGPGTRLTVT.

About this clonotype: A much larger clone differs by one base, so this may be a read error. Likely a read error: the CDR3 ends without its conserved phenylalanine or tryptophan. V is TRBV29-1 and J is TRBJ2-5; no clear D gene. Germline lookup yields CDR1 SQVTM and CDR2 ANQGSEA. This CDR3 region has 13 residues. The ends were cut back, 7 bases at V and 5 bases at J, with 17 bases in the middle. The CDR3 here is CSAVSPRGETQYS. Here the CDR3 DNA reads TGCAGCGCCGTCTCACCTCGTGGGGAGACCCAGTACTCC.

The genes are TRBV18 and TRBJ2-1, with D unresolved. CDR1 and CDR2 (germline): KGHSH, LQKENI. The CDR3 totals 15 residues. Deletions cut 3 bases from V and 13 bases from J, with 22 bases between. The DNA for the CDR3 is TGTGCCAGCTCACCTCTATACCAAACCACAATGAGTCAGTTCTTC. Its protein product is CASSPLYQTTMSQFF.

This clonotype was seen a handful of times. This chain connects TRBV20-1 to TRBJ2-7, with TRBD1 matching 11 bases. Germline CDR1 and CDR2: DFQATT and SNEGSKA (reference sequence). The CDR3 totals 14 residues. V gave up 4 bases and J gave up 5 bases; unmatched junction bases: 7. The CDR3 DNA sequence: TGCAGTGCTACTGGACAGGGGGCGCGAAACGAGCAGTACTTC. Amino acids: CSATGQGARNEQYF.

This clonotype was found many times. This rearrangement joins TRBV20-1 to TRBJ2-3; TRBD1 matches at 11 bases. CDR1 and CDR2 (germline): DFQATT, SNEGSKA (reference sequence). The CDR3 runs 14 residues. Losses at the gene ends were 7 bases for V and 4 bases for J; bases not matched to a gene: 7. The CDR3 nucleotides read TGCAGTGACAAACCGGGACAGGGGGCAGATACGCAGTATTTT. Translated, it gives CSDKPGQGADTQYF.